The present TCR beta chain was sequenced within a study of preoperative IRX-2 immunotherapy in early breast cancer (dated by TCRdb to about 2019). The treatment or condition label for this specimen denotes: preoperative locoregional IRX-2 cytokine immunotherapy. The samples were obtained from a phase Ib study in which preoperative, locoregional IRX-2 cytokine immunotherapy intended to prime immune responses was tested. Patients with early-stage breast cancer who were given IRX-2 before surgery served as donors. Library preparation employed the immunoSEQ multiplex PCR assay. TCRdb limited this immuneACCESS table to in-frame rearrangements with V and J called. A share of clones is missing; checked studies link under half to unresolved V genes, and the rest is unexplained. This sample comprises tens of thousands of clones, over 65% of them detected only once. The top ten constitute roughly 3.2% of the sample.

In regard to this clone: The antigen this receptor binds is unknown. No base-level quality is on record; no much larger clone is a single base apart.

The sample here was taken from a patient treated with IRX-2 immunotherapy. This TCR came from a human donor with breast cancer.

In nucleotide form, the sequence is TGTGCCAGCTGCGCCGGGACGTTGGGTGAAAAACTGTTTTTT. Translated, it reads CASCAGTLGEKLFF. This receptor chain uses TRBV18 and TRBJ1-4; 5 matching bases give a weak D call of TRBD1. V loses 7 bases, J loses 7 bases, and the germline ends lie 16 bases apart. The germline V gene yields KGHSH for CDR1 and LQKENI for CDR2. Including cysteine and phenylalanine, the CDR3 has 14 amino acids. The retained sequence is limited to the CDR3, 42 bases, with the frame set at the first base. The variable domain in full, with residues beyond the CDR3 obtained from the reference TRBV18 and TRBJ1-4 genes, is NAGVMQNPRHLVRRRGQEARLRCSPMKGHSHVYWYRQLPEEGLKFMVYLQKENIIDESGMPKERFSAEFPKEGPSILRIQQVVRGDSAAYFCASCAGTLGEKLFFGSGTQLSVL.